One and the same sample provided the 24 T cell receptor beta chains below, sequenced in a study of blood T cells in healthy people across ages. For the second PCR, which ran for 7 to 11 cycles, a sample-barcoded 5' primer and a J-beta primer mix were used. MiXCR was run by TCRdb on the 5' RACE reads, yielding one entry per CDR3 protein. The sample holds hundreds of thousands of distinct CDR3 sequences, roughly two fifths seen once. Sequenced: blood. The receptors were sampled from an elderly man in good health.

Only one count was recorded for this clonotype. A read error may account for a junction end that differs from germline. The chain links TRBV6-2 or TRBV6-3 to TRBJ1-1; a possible D gene is TRBD1 (5 bases). This CDR3 has 16 amino acids. Germline CDR1 MNHEY, CDR2 SVGEGT. The CDR3 loop is CASSYSPGLLNAEAFF. In DNA form, the CDR3 reads TGTGCCAGCAGTTATTCCCCGGGACTGCTGAACGCTGAAGCTTTCTTT.

This clonotype was seen ten or more times. V usage is TRBV20-1 and J usage is TRBJ2-7; 7 bases map to TRBD2. Germline loops: CDR1 DFQATT, CDR2 SNEGSKA (reference sequence). The CDR3 totals 14 residues. J gave up 7 bases and V 6 bases, and 15 bases lay outside the gene matches. CDR3 protein: CSASGTNNPWEQYF. Written as DNA, the CDR3 is TGCAGTGCGTCCGGGACTAACAACCCTTGGGAGCAGTACTTC.

This clonotype showed up many times. The chain recombines TRBV6-2 or TRBV6-3 with TRBJ2-1; 8 nucleotides align to TRBD2. In germline, CDR1 is MNHEY, CDR2 SVGEGT. The CDR3 spans 16 residues. J gave up 3 bases and V 5 bases, and 9 bases lay outside the gene matches. The CDR3 region has the DNA TGTGCCAGCAGTAACAAACTAGCGGCTAACTACAATGAGCAGTTCTTC. It yields the protein CASSNKLAANYNEQFF.

With regard to this clonotype: A read error may produce the germline difference seen at one junction end. The rearrangement links TRBV20-1 to TRBJ2-1, with TRBD2 identical over 8 bases. The CDR3 has 14 residues. Germline lookup yields CDR1 DFQATT and CDR2 SNEGSKA (reference sequence). CDR3 DNA sequence: TGCAGTGCTAGGCGGGGGGCCACATTGAATGAGCAGTTCTTT. It translates to CSARRGATLNEQFF.

CDR3 in amino acids: CAILRESPYEQYF. For the CDR3, the DNA is TGTGCCATCCTGCGGGAGTCCCCCTACGAGCAGTACTTC. This chain uses TRBV10-3 with TRBJ2-7; 7 bases are shared with TRBD2. The trim removed 8 bases at V and 2 bases at J, leaving 6 bases unmatched. The germline CDR1 and CDR2 sequences are ENHRY and SYGVKD. The CDR3 runs to 13 residues.

This clonotype was observed a handful of times. CDR3 residues: CASSPDRGQVVHEQFF. The CDR3 DNA is TGTGCCAGCAGCCCCGATCGGGGCCAGGTCGTCCATGAGCAGTTCTTC. The gene calls are TRBV7-9 and TRBJ2-1, with D perhaps given as TRBD1 or TRBD2 (5 bases each). This CDR3 comprises 16 residues. Germline V gene data show CDR1 as SEHNR and CDR2 as FQNEAQ (reference sequence). V was cut by 5 bases and J by 8 bases, with 22 bases left in between.

The gene calls are TRBV7-9 and TRBJ2-6; 8 bases fit TRBD2. J lost 2 bases, V lost 5 bases, and 11 bases had no gene match. Per the germline V gene, CDR1 is SEHNR and CDR2 is FQNEAQ (reference sequence). This CDR3 spans 18 amino acids. The CDR3 DNA reads TGTGCCAGCAGCCCGTCGGGGGGGGGAATAACTGGGGCCAACGTCCTGACTTTC. Translation: CASSPSGGGITGANVLTF. The full variable domain, in which reference TRBV7-9 and TRBJ2-6 provide the parts outside the CDR3, is DTGVSQNPRHKITKRGQNVTFRCDPISEHNRLYWYRQTLGQGPEFLTYFQNEAQLEKSRLLSDRFSAERPKGSFSTLEIQRTEQGDSAMYLCASSPSGGGITGANVLTFGAGSRLTVL.

Comment on this clonotype: One base away lies a much larger clone, so this may be a sequencing read error. The chain carries TRBV9 and TRBJ1-2, with D unresolved. CDR1 is SGDLS, CDR2 YYNGEE, per germline. The length of the CDR3 is 15 residues. In nucleotides, the CDR3 is TGTGCCAGCAACGTAGGATATGACGGCTCCTATGGCTACACCTTC. Translated, it gives CASNVGYDGSYGYTF.

The V and J genes are TRBV25-1 and TRBJ1-2; 7 bases agree with TRBD1. The CDR3 runs to 16 residues. V was clipped by 6 bases and J by 6 bases; unmatched bases: 16. Germline CDR1 MGHDK, CDR2 SYGVNS. The CDR3 bases are TGTGCCAGCAGCGATCGAGCAGTCAGGACAGGAGATGGCTACACCTTC. This gives the protein CASSDRAVRTGDGYTF.

The chain is built from TRBV7-9 and TRBJ1-5; no clear D. Looked up from germline, CDR1 is SEHNR and CDR2 is FQNEAQ (reference sequence). There are 15 residues in the CDR3. The V gene lost 5 bases and the J gene lost 9 bases, with 20 bases spanning the gap. CDR3 region: CASSRGEAPRSPQHF. The DNA for the CDR3 is TGTGCCAGCAGCCGTGGAGAGGCCCCCCGATCGCCCCAGCATTTT.

This clonotype was detected ten times or more. The V gene is TRBV4-3, the J gene TRBJ2-4; maybe TRBD1 (6 bases). Between the trimmed V and J ends, which lost 5 bases and 0 bases, there was a span of 14 bases. The CDR3 is 16 residues long. Germline loops: CDR1 LGHNA, CDR2 YSLEER. The CDR3 DNA reads as TGCGCCAGCAGCACCCACAGGGAGCTAGCCAAAAACATTCAGTACTTC. This translates into CASSTHRELAKNIQYF.

This clonotype was counted between two and nine times. The genes are TRBV11-2 and TRBJ2-3; D is ambiguous. There are 16 residues in the CDR3. V was trimmed by 1 base and J by 3 bases, leaving 14 bases between them. CDR1 is SGHAT and CDR2 is FQNNGV in the germline V gene. The CDR3, as DNA: TGTGCCAGCAGCTTAGTTTATCTGGGTAGGACAGATACGCAGTATTTT. Amino acid sequence: CASSLVYLGRTDTQYF.

The table lists this clonotype with many counts. V and J are TRBV12-3 or TRBV12-4 and TRBJ2-5; D is undetermined. This CDR3 spans 14 amino acids. Trimming left V 8 bases short and J 3 bases short, with 16 bases between. DNA of the CDR3: TGTGCCAGCGCTGTACCATCGCAAGAAGAGACCCAGTACTTC. Translation: CASAVPSQEETQYF.

This clonotype turned up a few times. The J gene is TRBJ1-5, the V gene TRBV5-1; D is ambiguous. V was cut by 1 base and J by 0 bases, with 8 bases left in between. The length of the CDR3 is 15 residues. CDR1 SGHRS and CDR2 YFSETQ come from the germline V gene. CDR3 sequence (DNA): TGCGCCAGCAGCTTGTCCGGGAATAGCAATCAGCCCCAGCATTTT. Translating gives CASSLSGNSNQPQHF.

The CDR3 loop reads CASTNDGQSYEQYF. CDR3 DNA: TGTGCCAGCACCAACGACGGACAGTCTTACGAGCAGTACTTC. V is TRBV7-9 and J is TRBJ2-5; D might be TRBD1 (6 bases). The J call may be mistaken, given a closer DNA end match to TRBJ2-7. The CDR3 is 14 amino acids. In germline, CDR1 is SEHNR, CDR2 FQNEAQ (reference sequence).

Only one count was recorded for this clonotype. The V call is TRBV10-3, the J call TRBJ2-3; 7 nucleotides line up with TRBD2. The trim removed 2 bases at V and 0 bases at J, leaving 2 bases unmatched. The CDR3 contains 15 residues. CDR1 and CDR2 from the germline V gene are ENHRY and SYGVKD. CDR3 in DNA: TGTGCCATCAGTGAGACTAGCGCCAGCACAGATACGCAGTATTTT. It is translated as CAISETSASTDTQYF.

In DNA, the CDR3 is TGTGCCAGCAGGCCAGGGACGAGGGGGGCCAACGTCCTGACTTTC. Its protein is CASRPGTRGANVLTF. The chain links TRBV5-6 to TRBJ2-6; possibly TRBD1 or TRBD2 for D (5 bases each). Germline CDR1 and CDR2: SGHDT and YYEEEE. Trimming removed 5 bases at V and 4 bases at J, with 13 bases between. The length of the CDR3 is 15 residues. Full variable domain (outside the CDR3, taken from reference TRBV5-6 and TRBJ2-6): DAGVTQSPTHLIKTRGQQVTLRCSPKSGHDTVSWYQQALGQGPQFIFQYYEEEERQRGNFPDRFSGHQFPNYSSELNVNALLLGDSALYLCASRPGTRGANVLTFGAGSRLTVL.

As regards this clonotype: A much larger clonotype is one base distant, so this may be a read error. This chain joins TRBV4-1 and TRBJ2-4; 7 bases are shared with TRBD1. CDR3 length: 16 amino acids. Germline CDR1 is MGHRA and CDR2 is YSYEKL. The CDR3 DNA is TGCGCCAGCAGCCGACAGGGAACTTTAGCCAAAAACACTCAGTACTTC. Translating it yields CASSRQGTLAKNTQYF.

This clonotype was detected a few times. The J gene is TRBJ2-4, the V gene TRBV2; the D is unclear. Trimming shortened V by 3 bases and J by 5 bases, and 11 bases separated the two germline ends. The CDR3 is 14 amino acids. Germline-derived CDR1 and CDR2 are SNHLY and FYNNEI. Here the CDR3 reads CASSDYLQENIQYF. Here the CDR3 DNA reads TGTGCCAGCAGTGATTACTTGCAGGAAAACATTCAGTACTTC.

V and J are TRBV28 and TRBJ1-2; TRBD1 aligns across 7 bases. The CDR3 extends over 13 amino acids. Germline CDR1 is MDHEN and CDR2 is SYDVKM. With 6 bases clipped from V and 4 bases from J, the junction kept 5 bases outside the gene matches. The CDR3 DNA reads TGTGCCAGCAGACCGGGACAGATCTATGGCTACACCTTC. It is translated as CASRPGQIYGYTF.

Comment on this clonotype: The junction departs from germline at one end; a sequencing error may be responsible. The chain recombines TRBV6-1 with TRBJ2-3; D unclear. Per the germline V gene, CDR1 is MNHNS and CDR2 is SASEGT. CDR3 length: 14 amino acids. CDR3: CASSVSAFTDAQYF. The CDR3 DNA follows: TGTGCCAGCAGTGTGAGCGCATTCACAGATGCGCAGTATTTT.

In its sample, this clonotype was seen once. A much larger clone lies a single base off, so this may be a read error. The chain links TRBV10-3 to TRBJ2-7; D unclear. Trimming removed 4 bases from V and 3 bases from J, with 10 bases in between. This CDR3 has 13 amino acids. The V gene's germline CDR1 is ENHRY and CDR2 SYGVKD. The CDR3: CAISGGVCYEQYF. The CDR3 DNA reads TGTGCCATCAGTGGAGGCGTATGCTACGAGCAGTACTTC.

The chain combines TRBV10-2 with TRBJ1-2; D remains unclear. V was clipped by 2 bases and J by 4 bases, with 11 bases between them. The CDR3 covers 14 residues. CDR1 and CDR2 (germline): WSHSY, SAAADI. For the CDR3, the DNA is TGCGCCAGCAGTGAGGGCAGTACGCTCTATGGCTACACCTTC. Translated: CASSEGSTLYGYTF.

About this clonotype: A single base separates this from a much larger clone, so it may be a read error. The chain carries TRBV29-1 and TRBJ2-3, with D uncertain. Germline V gene sequence: CDR1 SQVTM, CDR2 ANQGSEA. CDR3 length equals 13 residues. V was pared by 4 bases and J by 4 bases, with 12 bases between. The CDR3 DNA is TGCAGCGTTGTTGGGGATCTTGCAGATACGCAGTATTTT. It specifies CSVVGDLADTQYF.